These 30 T cell receptor beta chains originate from one sample sequenced in a study of metastatic and nonmetastatic thyroid tumors. TCRdb reprocessed the PCR reads using MiXCR. Among some 20,000 clones listed, roughly 15% were seen once. Ahead of thyroid surgery, no patient had received treatment of any kind. Sequencing input: blood. These receptors all stem from a male donor with papillary thyroid cancer or a benign thyroid nodule (not recorded which). Some clones in this sample may be carry-over from other donors' samples.

This clone was recorded many times. This chain joins TRBV4-1 and TRBJ2-5; TRBD1 matches at 8 bases. V lost 1 base, J lost 4 bases, and 5 bases stayed unmatched. The CDR3 is 15 amino acids. CDR1 and CDR2 (germline): MGHRA, YSYEKL. DNA for the CDR3: TGCGCCAGCAGCCAAGGGGACAGGTTGGTAGAGACCCAGTACTTC. Protein: CASSQGDRLVETQYF.

In this sample, this clone turned up a few times. The chain recombines TRBV6-1 with TRBJ2-3; 8 bases agree with TRBD2. Germline CDR1 MNHNS, CDR2 SASEGT. The CDR3 contains 16 residues. Losses at the gene ends were 6 bases for V and 1 base for J; bases not matched to a gene: 9. The CDR3, as DNA: TGTGCCAGCAGGGGCGAACTAGCGGTCGGCACAGATACGCAGTATTTT. Translating gives CASRGELAVGTDTQYF.

This clone was picked up a small number of times. The chain carries TRBV19 and TRBJ1-6, with D possibly matching TRBD1 (6 bases). The CDR3 length is 14 residues. Germline V lookup: CDR1 LNHDA, CDR2 SQIVND (reference sequence). V lost 5 bases, J lost 6 bases, and 11 bases lay in between. CDR3 sequence (DNA): TGTGCCAGTAGTGTGACAGGACCTAATTCACCCCTCCACTTT. Translation gives CASSVTGPNSPLHF. Variable domain in full (rest from reference TRBV19 and TRBJ1-6): DGGITQSPKYLFRKEGQNVTLSCEQNLNHDAMYWYRQDPGQGLRLIYYSQIVNDFQKGDIAEGYSVSREKKESFPLTVTSAQKNPTAFYLCASSVTGPNSPLHFGNGTRLTVT.

This clone came up many times. The chain combines TRBV6-2 or TRBV6-3 with TRBJ2-5; TRBD2 matches 12 bases. The ends lost 7 bases at V and 0 bases at J; junction bases unmatched: 15. The CDR3 is 19 amino acids. Germline values: CDR1 MNHEY, CDR2 SVGEGT. As DNA, the CDR3 is TGTGCCAGCAAGGGTCCTAGCGGGAGGGCCGGAGGGAACCAAGAGACCCAGTACTTC. Amino acid sequence: CASKGPSGRAGGNQETQYF.

This clone showed up many times. The V call is TRBV6-2 or TRBV6-3, the J call TRBJ2-1; maybe TRBD2 (5 bases). The ends were cut back, 6 bases at V and 4 bases at J, with 16 bases in the middle. Per germline, CDR1 MNHEY and CDR2 SVGEGT. There are 15 residues in the CDR3. In DNA form, the CDR3 reads TGTGCCAGCAGGACTGCCCACTGGGAGTACAATGAGCAGTTCTTC. Residues: CASRTAHWEYNEQFF.

This clone has at least ten counts. CDR3 region: CASSLRIDEQFF. DNA of the CDR3: TGTGCCAGCAGTTTAAGAATTGATGAGCAGTTCTTC. The V call is TRBV28, the J call TRBJ2-1; D is undetermined. This CDR3 is 12 amino acids long. CDR1 and CDR2 (germline): MDHEN, SYDVKM. V lost 2 bases, J lost 8 bases, and 7 bases lay in between.

V and J are TRBV5-6 and TRBJ2-1, with a weak D call TRBD1 (7 bases). This CDR3 is built from 12 residues. The germline V and J ends were trimmed by 4 bases and 9 bases, with 11 bases remaining between them. The V gene's germline CDR1 is SGHDT and CDR2 YYEEEE. The CDR3 reads CASSRQGGEQFF. The CDR3, as DNA: TGTGCCAGCAGCCGACAGGGAGGTGAGCAGTTCTTC.

Many counts were recorded for this clone. The V gene is TRBV7-9, the J gene TRBJ1-1; unclear D gene. This CDR3 spans 13 amino acids. The V gene's germline CDR1 is SEHNR and CDR2 FQNEAQ (reference sequence). The V gene lost 5 bases and the J gene lost 0 bases, with 7 bases spanning the gap. The CDR3 loop reads CASSTSVNTEAFF. For the CDR3, the DNA is TGTGCCAGCAGCACGTCAGTGAACACTGAAGCTTTCTTT.

This clone was seen at least ten times. The chain uses TRBV5-1 and TRBJ2-7, with D uncertain. From germline, CDR1 is SGHRS and CDR2 YFSETQ. The CDR3 sequence is 14 residues long. Trimming took off 6 bases at V and 0 bases at J, with 13 bases between the two ends. DNA of the CDR3: TGCGCCAGCACCAAAGACGGTTCCTCCTACGAGCAGTACTTC. It yields the protein CASTKDGSSYEQYF. Together with reference TRBV5-1 and TRBJ2-7, the CDR3 gives the full variable domain: KAGVTQTPRYLIKTRGQQVTLSCSPISGHRSVSWYQQTPGQGLQFLFEYFSETQRNKGNFPGRFSGRQFSNSRSEMNVSTLELGDSALYLCASTKDGSSYEQYFGPGTRLTVT.

This clone was detected a few times. The chain links TRBV28 to TRBJ2-7; possibly TRBD1 for D (6 bases). The V gene's germline CDR1 is MDHEN and CDR2 SYDVKM. The V end was cut by 6 bases, the J end by 7 bases, with 22 bases between. The CDR3 is made up of 15 amino acids. CDR3 coding DNA: TGTGCCAGCAGCCAAGAGAGGGCAGGGGCAGGGGAGCAGTACTTC. Protein: CASSQERAGAGEQYF.

In this sample, this clone turned up many times. Written as DNA, the CDR3 is TGTGCCTGGAGTACTACAAGTTCCTATGGCTACACCTTC. Its protein product is CAWSTTSSYGYTF. The chain employs TRBV30 and TRBJ1-2; D ambiguous. V lost 2 bases and J 4 bases, leaving 11 bases between the germline ends. CDR1 and CDR2 (germline): GTSNPN, SVGIG (reference sequence). There are 13 residues in the CDR3.

This sequence joins TRBV19 and TRBJ1-2; a possible D gene is TRBD1 (6 bases). The CDR3 runs 13 residues. Germline V lookup: CDR1 LNHDA, CDR2 SQIVND (reference sequence). Deletions cut 10 bases from V and 7 bases from J, with 19 bases between. The CDR3 DNA follows: TGTGCCACCCTGGGGGCGGGAGTGGCTGGCTACACCTTC. Translation gives CATLGAGVAGYTF.

This clone came up many times. Additional DNA sequences in this sample encode the identical CDR3. The chain couples TRBV12-3 or TRBV12-4 to TRBJ1-5; TRBD1 matches at 7 bases. The CDR3 loop spans 15 amino acids. The V segment lost 1 base and the J segment 4 bases; nucleotides outside the gene matches: 4. CDR3 in DNA: TGTGCCAGCAGTTTAGGGGGACAGAATAATCAGCCCCAGCATTTT. Translating gives CASSLGGQNNQPQHF.

This clone came up many times. Germline is not matched at one junction end, which may reflect a read error. The V and J genes are TRBV10-1 and TRBJ1-2, with D hard to call. CDR1 is WNHNN and CDR2 is SYGVQD in the germline V gene (reference sequence). The CDR3 is 12 amino acids. In DNA form, the CDR3 reads TGCGCCAGCGGGTCGGGCAGCCCTCCAACTTTCTTC. It specifies CASGSGSPPTFF.

At least ten counts were recorded for this clone. V usage is TRBV4-1 and J usage is TRBJ2-1, with 7 bases matching TRBD2. The junction had 12 bases not matched to a gene; V was cut back by 2 bases and J by 8 bases. The CDR3 length is 16 residues. The germline V gene encodes CDR1 MGHRA and CDR2 YSYEKL. The CDR3 bases are TGCGCCAGCAGCCAATTTTTGGCGGGAGTGAAGGATGAGCAGTTCTTC. This translates into CASSQFLAGVKDEQFF.

In DNA, the CDR3 is TGTGCCAGCAGCTTAGGGGGGGGAAGTTCACCCCTCCACTTT. It yields the protein CASSLGGGSSPLHF. The rearrangement links TRBV11-2 to TRBJ1-6, with D possibly being TRBD1 (5 bases). Per germline, CDR1 SGHAT and CDR2 FQNNGV. V lost 1 base to trimming and J lost 9 bases, with 10 bases between them. This CDR3 has 14 residues.

This clone was counted many times. The chain carries TRBV18 and TRBJ1-2, with a weak D call TRBD1 (5 bases). The CDR3 is 14 residues long. Germline-derived CDR1 and CDR2 are KGHSH and LQKENI. V was shortened by 3 bases and J by 3 bases, with 11 bases between the two germline ends. CDR3 in DNA: TGTGCCAGCTCACCTTCTCCGGGGGACTATGGCTACACCTTC. It specifies CASSPSPGDYGYTF.

With regard to this clone: An end of the junction differs from the germline gene, which may be a read error. CDR3 nucleotides: TGCAGCGTCGAAGCGTGGGGGCCCTACGAGCAGTACTTC. It yields the protein CSVEAWGPYEQYF. J is TRBJ2-7 and V is TRBV29-1; tentatively, D is TRBD1 (6 bases). The CDR3 covers 13 residues. CDR1 and CDR2 from the germline V gene are SQVTM and ANQGSEA.

In its sample, this clone was seen many times. The chain recombines TRBV19 with TRBJ2-3; 7 nucleotides agree with TRBD2. Trimming at V came to 5 bases and at J to 5 bases, leaving 4 bases not matched to a gene. The germline V gene has CDR1 LNHDA and CDR2 SQIVND (reference sequence). CDR3 length: 13 residues. CDR3 region: CASSEGTIDTQYF. DNA of the CDR3: TGTGCCAGTAGTGAGGGGACTATAGATACGCAGTATTTT. The full variable domain, with the rest looked up from reference TRBV19 and TRBJ2-3, is DGGITQSPKYLFRKEGQNVTLSCEQNLNHDAMYWYRQDPGQGLRLIYYSQIVNDFQKGDIAEGYSVSREKKESFPLTVTSAQKNPTAFYLCASSEGTIDTQYFGPGTRLTVL.

This clone has at least ten counts. The rearrangement joins TRBV24-1 to TRBJ2-3; D uncertain. V gave up 0 bases and J gave up 5 bases, with 5 bases separating them. Germline CDR1 is KGHDR and CDR2 is SFDVKD. The CDR3 contains 13 residues. CDR3 nucleotide sequence: TGTGCCACCAGTGATTTGGGCGGAGATACGCAGTATTTT. Its protein product is CATSDLGGDTQYF.

This clone has a count of ten or more. This sequence joins TRBV30 and TRBJ1-6, with TRBD1 matching over 10 bases. V was pared by 3 bases and J by 7 bases, with 3 bases of the junction left unmatched. Germline V gene data show CDR1 as GTSNPN and CDR2 as SVGIG (reference sequence). CDR3 length: 14 residues. The CDR3 loop is CAWRGDRGNSPLHF. CDR3 coding DNA: TGTGCCTGGAGGGGGGACAGGGGAAATTCACCCCTCCACTTT.

The chain has TRBV9 and TRBJ2-5; the match to TRBD1 covers 7 bases. The CDR3 spans 15 residues. CDR1 is SGDLS, CDR2 YYNGEE, per germline. Trimming cost V 4 bases and J 5 bases; bases outside gene matches: 11. The CDR3 DNA sequence: TGTGCCAGCAGCCCACTCGCAGGGGGTATTGAGACCCAGTACTTC. Its translation is CASSPLAGGIETQYF.

This clone occurred many times. The same CDR3 is also encoded by other DNA sequences in this sample. This chain uses TRBV28 with TRBJ2-1; 12 bases are shared with TRBD2. Losses at the gene ends were 2 bases for V and 10 bases for J; bases not matched to a gene: 0. Germline loops: CDR1 MDHEN, CDR2 SYDVKM. This CDR3 is built from 13 residues. CDR3 residues: CASSLGTSGEQFF. DNA of the CDR3: TGTGCCAGCAGTTTAGGGACTAGCGGGGAGCAGTTCTTC.

This clone was counted only a few times. V is TRBV6-1 and J is TRBJ1-6, with D possibly being TRBD1 (5 bases). Germline assignment: CDR1 MNHNS and CDR2 SASEGT. The CDR3 consists of 13 residues. V was clipped by 10 bases and J by 6 bases, with 13 bases between them. Written as DNA, the CDR3 is TGTGCCATCACGACAGCCCGTAATTCACCCCTCCACTTT. Its protein is CAITTARNSPLHF.

The genes are TRBV25-1 and TRBJ2-3; 13 nucleotides match TRBD2. The CDR3 loop spans 21 amino acids. Germline V gene lookup returns CDR1 MGHDK and CDR2 SYGVNS. The J segment lost 3 bases and the V segment lost 5 bases, leaving 20 bases of the junction unmatched. As DNA, the CDR3 is TGTGCCAGCAGTCGATATTCTGGACCGGGACTAGCGGGACGGAGGACAGATACGCAGTATTTT. Its translation is CASSRYSGPGLAGRRTDTQYF.

The chain has TRBV7-9 and TRBJ2-7; D possibly corresponds to TRBD2 (6 bases). The CDR3 is 14 residues long. With 8 bases removed from V and 2 bases from J, the gap between germline ends came to 16 bases. The germline V gene encodes CDR1 SEHNR and CDR2 FQNEAQ (reference sequence). The CDR3 sequence: CASGGVAGTYEQYF. The CDR3 nucleotides are TGTGCCAGCGGGGGTGTGGCGGGAACCTACGAGCAGTACTTC.

This clone was observed at least ten times. The J gene is TRBJ1-5, the V gene TRBV28; D call uncertain. The CDR3 runs 17 residues. The ends were cut back, 8 bases at V and 3 bases at J, with 23 bases in the middle. In germline, CDR1 is MDHEN, CDR2 SYDVKM. In DNA, the CDR3 is TGTGCCAGCGGTCTGGCCGGTTCACGGGATATCAATCAGCCCCAGCATTTT. Protein: CASGLAGSRDINQPQHF.

This clone was seen repeatedly, ten times or more. The chain joins TRBV5-1 to TRBJ2-5; D not certain. Germline values: CDR1 SGHRS, CDR2 YFSETQ. The V end was cut by 4 bases, the J end by 2 bases, with 15 bases between. The CDR3 length is 15 residues. The CDR3 reads CASSTLPAGQETQYF. The CDR3 bases are TGCGCCAGCAGCACCCTTCCGGCAGGACAAGAGACCCAGTACTTC.

This clone was found many times. The chain is built from TRBV6-4 and TRBJ2-3; no firm D call. V gave up 4 bases and J gave up 8 bases, with 10 bases separating them. The CDR3 length is 12 residues. From germline, CDR1 is MRHNA and CDR2 SNTAGT. The CDR3 protein is CASSGPEGTQYF. DNA for the CDR3: TGTGCCAGCAGTGGACCAGAAGGTACGCAGTATTTT.

The sample holds many counts of this clone. The chain carries TRBV7-8 and TRBJ2-7; D remains unclear. The CDR3 loop spans 13 amino acids. Germline V CDR1 and CDR2: SGHVS, FQNEAQ. V lost 1 base and J lost 3, with 7 bases in between. The CDR3 bases are TGTGCCAGCAGCTTAGTCGCGGTCTACGAGCAGTACTTC. This encodes CASSLVAVYEQYF.